One and the same sample provided the 30 T cell receptor beta chains below, sequenced in a study of monozygotic twins with cystic fibrosis. Assay used: immunoSEQ multiplex PCR; TCRdb lists only in-frame clones, some missing. Of tens of thousands of clones listed, around 96% are singletons. Source material: blood. The source is a girl aged 2 to 9 with cystic fibrosis.

The V call is TRBV9, the J call TRBJ2-3, with D maybe TRBD1 (6 bases). The CDR3 is 14 amino acids. CDR1 and CDR2 from the germline V gene are SGDLS and YYNGEE. V dropped 0 bases and J dropped 1 base, with 6 bases sitting between them. As DNA, the CDR3 is TGTGCCAGCAGCGTAGAGGGGGGCACAGATACGCAGTATTTT. Protein: CASSVEGGTDTQYF.

Comment on this clone: The junction differs from germline at one of its ends, possibly a read error. V gene TRBV7-7 combines with J gene TRBJ2-5; D is ambiguous. Per germline, CDR1 SSHAT and CDR2 FNYEAQ (reference sequence). CDR3 size: 13 residues. The CDR3 DNA sequence: TGTGCTAGCAGCTTCAACGTAGGGGAGACCCAGTACTTC. It is translated as CASSFNVGETQYF.

The chain employs TRBV6-5 and TRBJ1-2, with D possibly matching TRBD1 (6 bases). The germline CDR1 and CDR2 sequences are MNHEY and SVGAGI. Trimming took 2 bases from V and 4 from J, leaving 14 bases between them. The CDR3 has 15 residues. The CDR3 spells CASSYGPGQPYGYTF. In DNA, the CDR3 is TGTGCCAGCAGTTACGGACCGGGACAACCCTATGGCTACACCTTC.

The CDR3 region has the DNA TGTGCCAGCAGTGATCACAGCGGGAGACGGGTAGATACGCAGTATTTT. Its protein product is CASSDHSGRRVDTQYF. This chain joins TRBV2 and TRBJ2-3, with 8 positions matching TRBD2. Germline V gene data show CDR1 as SNHLY and CDR2 as FYNNEI. The CDR3 extends over 16 amino acids. J gave up 5 bases and V 3 bases, and 10 bases lay outside the gene matches.

The genes are TRBV2 and TRBJ1-3; 9 nucleotides line up with TRBD1. The V gene's germline CDR1 is SNHLY and CDR2 FYNNEI. The CDR3 has 14 residues. J was trimmed by 3 bases and V by 6 bases; bases with no gene match: 3. The CDR3 coding sequence is TGTGCCAGCAGACGGACAGGGGATGGAAACACCATATATTTT. It specifies CASRRTGDGNTIYF. Drawing the rest from reference TRBV2 and TRBJ1-3, the complete variable domain is EPEVTQTPSHQVTQMGQEVILRCVPISNHLYFYWYRQILGQKVEFLVSFYNNEISEKSEIFDDQFSVERPDGSNFTLKIRSTKLEDSAMYFCASRRTGDGNTIYFGEGSWLTVV.

This clone showed up just once. The genes are TRBV28 and TRBJ2-7; D is ambiguous. Trimming took off 1 base at V and 0 bases at J, with 13 bases between the two ends. The CDR3 covers 16 residues. Germline CDR1 and CDR2: MDHEN and SYDVKM. DNA for the CDR3: TGTGCCAGCAGTTTATCCCAGTCCAACCCCTCCTACGAGCAGTACTTC. Its translation is CASSLSQSNPSYEQYF.

V usage is TRBV7-3 and J usage is TRBJ2-2; D is ambiguous. The CDR3 runs 12 residues. V was clipped by 2 bases and J by 7 bases, with 5 bases between them. Germline CDR1 SGHTA, CDR2 FQGTGA. The CDR3 reads CASSLGRGELFF. The CDR3 coding sequence is TGTGCCAGCAGCTTAGGACGCGGGGAGCTGTTTTTT.

This chain joins TRBV6-5 and TRBJ2-2; D not certain. CDR1 and CDR2 (germline): MNHEY, SVGAGI. This CDR3 region has 11 residues. V lost 7 bases to trimming and J lost 8 bases, with 8 bases between them. As DNA, the CDR3 is TGTGCCAGCAAAGCCGGGGGGGAGCTGTTTTTT. This codes for CASKAGGELFF.

Here the CDR3 DNA reads TGCAGTGCTAGTTGGACGGAGACCCAGTACTTC. Translated, it gives CSASWTETQYF. The rearrangement uses TRBV20-1 and TRBJ2-5; D is unresolved. Per the germline V gene, CDR1 is DFQATT and CDR2 is SNEGSKA (reference sequence). The ends were cut back, 3 bases at V and 5 bases at J, with 7 bases in the middle. This CDR3 contains 11 residues.

The chain carries TRBV2 and TRBJ2-7; 11 bases agree with TRBD2. J was trimmed by 5 bases and V by 6 bases; bases with no gene match: 3. Germline V gene sequence: CDR1 SNHLY, CDR2 FYNNEI. This CDR3 has 13 residues. CDR3 sequence reads: CASRSGLADEQYF. The CDR3 DNA sequence: TGTGCCAGCAGGTCGGGACTAGCGGACGAGCAGTACTTC.

The chain combines TRBV7-9 with TRBJ2-3; tentatively, D is TRBD2 (5 bases). Germline values: CDR1 SEHNR, CDR2 FQNEAQ (reference sequence). V was pared by 1 base and J by 0 bases, with 8 bases between. The CDR3 runs 15 residues. The CDR3 DNA follows: TGTGCCAGCAGCTTAGGACGGACTAGCACAGATACGCAGTATTTT. Protein product: CASSLGRTSTDTQYF.

The rearrangement uses TRBV14 and TRBJ1-2; no clear D gene. There are 14 residues in the CDR3. The V gene's germline CDR1 is SGHDN and CDR2 FVKESK. V lost 4 bases, J lost 8 bases, and 17 bases lay in between. The DNA for the CDR3 is TGTGCCAGCAGCCGCTACAGAGTCCTAGAGGGCTACACCTTC. Protein sequence: CASSRYRVLEGYTF.

This sequence joins TRBV4-1 and TRBJ2-7, with D possibly being TRBD2 (6 bases). This CDR3 is 16 amino acids long. Per germline, CDR1 MGHRA and CDR2 YSYEKL. Deletions cut 2 bases from V and 2 bases from J, with 16 bases between. Here the CDR3 reads CASSQRTGVGTYEQYF. CDR3 nucleotide sequence: TGCGCCAGCAGCCAAAGGACGGGGGTGGGGACCTACGAGCAGTACTTC.

The chain combines TRBV2 with TRBJ2-5; 8 bases fit TRBD1. Looked up from germline, CDR1 is SNHLY and CDR2 is FYNNEI. V lost 10 bases to trimming and J lost 5 bases; unmatched junction nucleotides: 12. The CDR3 is 14 residues long. The chain's CDR3 is CAKKRQGAVETQYF. The CDR3 coding sequence is TGTGCCAAAAAGAGGCAGGGGGCTGTGGAGACCCAGTACTTC.

V is TRBV7-2 and J is TRBJ2-3; possibly TRBD2 for D (6 bases). The V gene's germline CDR1 is SGHTA and CDR2 FQGNSA. The ends were cut back, 6 bases at V and 3 bases at J, with 16 bases in the middle. The CDR3 has 15 amino acids. The chain's CDR3 is CASSTGTLWTDTQYF. CDR3 nucleotides: TGTGCCAGCAGTACCGGGACTCTTTGGACAGATACGCAGTATTTT.

This chain uses TRBV6-5 with TRBJ2-7; D is possibly TRBD1 (6 bases). CDR3 length: 13 amino acids. V dropped 5 bases and J dropped 6 bases, with 14 bases sitting between them. Germline values: CDR1 MNHEY, CDR2 SVGAGI. The CDR3 DNA sequence: TGTGCCAGCAGTCAAACAGGGATAGGCGAGCAGTACTTC. It encodes CASSQTGIGEQYF.

This clone appeared a single time. This rearrangement joins TRBV4-3 to TRBJ2-6, with D unresolved. This CDR3 region has 16 residues. In germline, CDR1 is LGHNA, CDR2 YSLEER. V was shortened by 0 bases and J by 2 bases, with 8 bases between the two germline ends. DNA of the CDR3: TGCGCCAGCAGCCAAGATCGAGGAGCTGGGGCCAACGTCCTGACTTTC. Translation gives CASSQDRGAGANVLTF.

The V call is TRBV4-1, the J call TRBJ2-7; 8 bases fit TRBD1. The length of the CDR3 is 16 residues. CDR1 is MGHRA, CDR2 YSYEKL, per germline. The trim removed 3 bases at V and 0 bases at J, leaving 7 bases unmatched. This chain's CDR3 is CASSQTPTGGSYEQYF. In nucleotides, the CDR3 is TGCGCCAGCAGCCAGACTCCCACAGGGGGCTCCTACGAGCAGTACTTC.

This clone was observed a single time. This chain links TRBV19 with TRBJ1-5, with no clear D. This CDR3 has 14 amino acids. Germline CDR1 is LNHDA and CDR2 is SQIVND (reference sequence). The V gene lost 7 bases and the J gene lost 5 bases, with 15 bases spanning the gap. CDR3 sequence reads: CASMDGGKDQPQHF. The CDR3 DNA reads as TGTGCCAGTATGGACGGAGGGAAGGATCAGCCCCAGCATTTT.

The chain employs TRBV27 and TRBJ1-1, with 7 bases fitting TRBD1. This CDR3 comprises 17 residues. After removal of 6 bases from V and 1 base from J, the junction contained 14 bases not matched to a gene. The germline V gene encodes CDR1 MNHEY and CDR2 SMNVEV (reference sequence). CDR3 sequence reads: CASRPTLGQAANTEAFF. The CDR3 region has the DNA TGTGCCAGCAGACCGACACTAGGACAGGCCGCGAACACTGAAGCTTTCTTT.

The chain couples TRBV27 to TRBJ2-1; 9 nucleotides agree with TRBD2. The CDR3 consists of 14 residues. The V gene end was trimmed by 5 bases and the J gene end by 3 bases; junction bases not matched to a gene: 2. CDR1 and CDR2 from the germline V gene are MNHEY and SMNVEV (reference sequence). The CDR3 DNA sequence: TGTGCCAGCAGTCCTAGCGGGATCTACAATGAGCAGTTCTTC. Protein: CASSPSGIYNEQFF.

V gene TRBV5-1 combines with J gene TRBJ2-3, with 11 bases fitting TRBD1. The ends lost 4 bases at V and 6 bases at J; junction bases unmatched: 10. This CDR3 spans 16 amino acids. Germline values: CDR1 SGHRS, CDR2 YFSETQ. Here the CDR3 reads CASSPVGTGGADTQYF. The CDR3 DNA follows: TGCGCCAGCAGCCCGGTGGGGACAGGGGGAGCGGATACGCAGTATTTT.

This chain joins TRBV30 and TRBJ1-1; D gene ambiguous. The CDR3 is made up of 14 amino acids. CDR1 and CDR2 from the germline V gene are GTSNPN and SVGIG (reference sequence). The V end was cut by 3 bases, the J end by 0 bases, with 11 bases between. CDR3 region: CAWSVGLMNTEAFF. CDR3 in DNA: TGTGCCTGGAGCGTTGGACTGATGAACACTGAAGCTTTCTTT.

The chain has TRBV7-9 and TRBJ1-1; 12 bases match TRBD1. This CDR3 contains 15 residues. The ends lost 3 bases at V and 11 bases at J; junction bases unmatched: 10. Germline CDR1 is SEHNR and CDR2 is FQNEAQ (reference sequence). The CDR3 reads CASSLGTGGAGEAFF. In DNA, the CDR3 is TGTGCCAGCAGCTTGGGGACAGGGGGCGCTGGGGAGGCTTTCTTT.

This chain connects TRBV11-2 to TRBJ2-3; D possibly corresponds to TRBD2 (5 bases). Per germline, CDR1 SGHAT and CDR2 FQNNGV. CDR3 length: 17 amino acids. V was cut by 1 base and J by 1 base, with 15 bases left in between. The CDR3 protein is CASSLGVTSAGTDTQYF. CDR3 sequence (DNA): TGTGCCAGCAGCTTAGGGGTAACTAGTGCTGGCACAGATACGCAGTATTTT.

This clone was recorded only once. The chain uses TRBV6-1 and TRBJ2-3; no definite D call. Germline CDR1 is MNHNS and CDR2 is SASEGT. V gave up 2 bases and J gave up 4 bases, with 4 bases separating them. This CDR3 contains 12 residues. CDR3 DNA sequence: TGTGCCAGCAGTGAATACGCAGATACGCAGTATTTT. This translates into CASSEYADTQYF.

The chain links TRBV7-9 to TRBJ1-2; D gene ambiguous. Germline-derived CDR1 and CDR2 are SEHNR and FQNEAQ (reference sequence). CDR3 size: 14 residues. Deletions cut 1 base from V and 7 bases from J, with 13 bases between. The CDR3 DNA sequence: TGTGCCAGCAGCTTAGTCGGGCAGTTCTTTGGCTACACCTTC. Its protein product is CASSLVGQFFGYTF.

The chain employs TRBV6-5 and TRBJ1-1, with 9 bases that match TRBD1. Trimming at V came to 6 bases and at J to 2 bases, leaving 7 bases not matched to a gene. The CDR3 is 15 amino acids. Germline assignment: CDR1 MNHEY and CDR2 SVGAGI. The CDR3 coding sequence is TGTGCCAGCAGCTTCGGGACAGGGATCAACACTGAAGCTTTCTTT. Protein sequence: CASSFGTGINTEAFF.

The V gene is TRBV27, the J gene TRBJ1-2, with D maybe TRBD1 (6 bases). The V and J ends lost 6 bases and 8 bases respectively, with 13 bases between them. Germline loops: CDR1 MNHEY, CDR2 SMNVEV (reference sequence). The CDR3 runs to 12 residues. CDR3 sequence: CASSSRGNGYTF. In DNA, the CDR3 is TGTGCCAGCAGCTCAAGGGGGAACGGCTACACCTTC.

The V and J genes are TRBV5-4 and TRBJ2-3; tentatively, D is TRBD1 (6 bases). Per the germline V gene, CDR1 is SGHNT and CDR2 is YYREEE (reference sequence). This CDR3 region has 14 residues. V lost 4 bases, J lost 2 bases, and 11 bases lay in between. The CDR3 reads CASSPTGHTDTQYF. The CDR3 DNA reads TGTGCCAGCAGCCCCACGGGACACACAGATACGCAGTATTTT.